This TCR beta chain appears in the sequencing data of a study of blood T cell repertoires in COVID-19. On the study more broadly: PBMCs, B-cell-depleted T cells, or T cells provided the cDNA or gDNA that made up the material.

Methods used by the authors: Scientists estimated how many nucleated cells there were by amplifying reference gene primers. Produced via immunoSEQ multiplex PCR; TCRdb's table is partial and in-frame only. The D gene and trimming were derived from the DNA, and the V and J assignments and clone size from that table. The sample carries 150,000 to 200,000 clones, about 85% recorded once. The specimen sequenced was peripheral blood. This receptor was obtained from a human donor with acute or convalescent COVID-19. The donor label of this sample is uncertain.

The CDR3 DNA reads as TGTGCCAGCAGCGCAACGGACAGGGTGGGCGGCTACACCTTC. Its translation is CASSATDRVGGYTF. The chain is built from TRBV6-5 and TRBJ1-2; 8 positions agree with TRBD1. In germline, CDR1 is MNHEY, CDR2 SVGAGI. Germline trimming cut 6 bases from V and 8 bases from J; bases unmatched to any gene: 11. CDR3 size: 14 residues.